This TCR beta chain was sequenced in a study of shared clonotypes between healthy human individuals (dated by TCRdb to 2018 to 2020). Describing the broader study: Two women and a few men aged 18 to 49 years were included in the cohort. For each donor, CD4 naive and CD4 memory were each run on three plates, CD8 naive on two plates, and CD8 memory on one plate. To estimate repertoire size and how much clonotypes are shared between individuals, the study performed deep sequencing of blood TCR repertoires from about five healthy adults. Libraries were prepared and TCR repertoires were sequenced by different laboratories using diverse techniques, in order to increase sequencing depth and limit assay-specific biases. Per donor, leukapheresis produced somewhere between about 0.9 and 10 billion PBMCs. Study-level results and caveats: Even with the large sequencing depth, rarefaction of the sorted-subset datasets indicated that sequencing was incomplete. Based on pairwise subsampling, the degree of clonotype sharing among donors was expected to be affected by sequencing depth. Clonotypes shared by all four sorted-subset donors showed higher generation probabilities than non-shared clonotypes. Naive subsets generally had larger estimated clonotype richness than memory subsets. Sampling was restricted to blood, and TCR repertoires in tissues likely differ from the TCR repertoires found in blood. Because the study included only a small number of donors, the genetic and exposure-history diversity represented was limited. Sharing across a few donors was observed for about 5% of naive CD4, over 3% of naive CD8, around 2.5% of memory CD4, and about 0.4% of memory CD8 clonotypes.

From the germline V gene, CDR1 is SGHAT and CDR2 is FQNNGV. V loses 4 bases of germline sequence and J loses 5 bases, and the interval between the two ends is 15 bases. The CDR3 covers 15 residues, taking in both the cysteine and the phenylalanine. Only the CDR3 portion is preserved as DNA: 45 bases, with reading frame beginning at the first base. For this clone: Its cognate antigen has yet to be identified. No much larger clone is present one base from it, and per-base qualities are unavailable.

TCR CDR3 regions were amplified from genomic DNA by multiplex PCR using the deep immunoSEQ assay. Genomic DNA extracted from each cell subset was distributed evenly over all wells of several immunoSEQ 96-well plates, and each plate served as one replicate. For sorted subsets, 150 to 250 ng of genomic DNA, equivalent to roughly 30,000 T cell genomes, went into each replicate PCR. Purified libraries were measured with a Qubit 3.0 fluorometer, size-checked on a Bioanalyzer 2100, and measured again with the KAPA Library Quantification kit. Every immunoSEQ 96-well plate was sequenced on a separate single-read 150-cycle Illumina NextSeq 550 flow cell. The authors' pipeline ran thus. Because the immunoSEQ output included only junctional sequences and no quality scores, the filtering could not be the same as the filtering used for full-length reads. To assign V/J genes and CDR3, sequences were annotated against IMGT germline references using PyIR, a Python wrapper for IgBLAST v1.9. Reads were removed for weak V/J assignments (E-value above 1e-6), missing CDR3, stop codons, out-of-frame junctions, or ambiguous translated residues. A V3J clonotype was defined by an identical inferred V gene, J gene, and CDR3 amino acid sequence. To compute the percentage overlap between repertoires, the number of shared unique clonotypes was divided by the size of the smaller repertoire. RTK rarefaction, the Chao1 estimator, and Recon v2.1 estimates of unobserved clonotypes were used to assess repertoire richness. OLGA was used to compute generation probabilities for all TCRbeta clonotypes that the gDNA method yielded from a handful of donors. What TCRdb holds here is the immuneACCESS table cut down to in-frame rearrangements. Part of the clones is not present; checked against another copy, under half of the missing clones reflect an unresolved V gene, and the others are unexplained. From that table come the V and J calls and clone size; the DNA was used to work out D and trimming. The sample profile shows more than 850,000 clones; around 82% of them were found once. The ten top clones hold about 0.52% of the sample.

The donors were healthy, HIV-negative adults who had no recently reported acute infections or vaccinations. Only Caucasian adults living in Nashville, Tennessee, USA were represented among the donors. CD4+ T cells were enriched by magnetic negative selection; naive cells were then positively selected on CD45RA, and the negative fraction formed the memory subset. Blood was obtained by leukapheresis, after which PBMCs were separated by Ficoll-Histopaque density gradient centrifugation and cryopreserved in liquid nitrogen vapor phase. Analytical flow cytometry was used to check the purity and quantity of every magnetically sorted T cell population. Genomic DNA was isolated from every sorted fraction and measured by UV absorbance on a Nanodrop 2000c.

The sequenced sample was memory CD4+ T cells from PBMCs. Reading the label with the study, this specimen's cell subset or site is: CD45RA-negative fraction. The sequence was obtained from a man between 18 and 35 years old in good health. Some clones in this sample may be carry-over from other donors' samples. The chain is made from TRBV11-2 and TRBJ2-1; TRBD1 is a possible D gene, resting on 6 matching bases. The CDR3 amino acid sequence is: CASSSYRVPDNEQFF. The nucleotide sequence is TGTGCCAGCAGCTCTTACAGGGTTCCGGACAATGAGCAGTTCTTC.